The clone carrying this T cell receptor beta chain was seen a handful of times. Germline V gene data show CDR1 as GTSNPN and CDR2 as SVGIG (reference sequence). With 2 bases removed from V and 7 bases from J, the gap between germline ends came to 15 bases. The CDR3 consists of 14 residues. The record originates from a study of CD8+ T cells in alopecia areata. Reverse transcription of extracted RNA yielded cDNA, which provided the sequencing template. TCRdb's table, derived via immunoSEQ multiplex PCR, lists solely in-frame clones and lacks some. The sample includes around 270,000 clones, roughly 64% of them seen just once. Stated treatment: oral pan-JAK inhibitor, 5-10 mg twice daily.

The chain is built from TRBV30 and TRBJ1-5; TRBD1 is a possible D gene (5 bases). The clonotype was recovered from a human donor with alopecia areata. The sample here was CD4+ T cells sorted from blood, taken at week 24, from a patient treated with tofacitinib. The CDR3 coding sequence is TGTGCCTGGAGTCAACAGGTCCCCTGGCAGCCCCAGCATTTT. Encoded protein: CAWSQQVPWQPQHF. Looking up the rest from reference TRBV30 and TRBJ1-5 gives the full variable domain: SQTIHQWPATLVQPVGSPLSLECTVEGTSNPNLYWYRQAAGRGLQLLFYSVGIGQISSEVPQNLSASRPQDRQFILSSKKLLLSDSGFYLCAWSQQVPWQPQHFGDGTRLSIL.